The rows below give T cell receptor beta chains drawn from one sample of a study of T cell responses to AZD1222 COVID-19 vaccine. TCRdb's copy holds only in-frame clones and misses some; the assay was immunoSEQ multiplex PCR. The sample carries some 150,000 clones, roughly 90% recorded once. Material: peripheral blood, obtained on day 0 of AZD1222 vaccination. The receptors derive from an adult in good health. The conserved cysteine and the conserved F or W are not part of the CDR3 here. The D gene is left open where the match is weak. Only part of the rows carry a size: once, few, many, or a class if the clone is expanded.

ASSYDIQETQY once TRBV6-2/TRBV6-3 NA
ASSLGTLSGNTIY NA TRBV28 NA
ASSERQGGRREKLF NA TRBV19 TRBD1
ASRAEGGIYGYT once TRBV2 NA
ASTFLAGGEAF NA TRBV6-5 TRBD1
ASSFPLAGGSTDTQY NA TRBV11-2 TRBD2
ASSLDGGRNNQPQH NA TRBV7-9 NA
ASSKRTPIGSPLH NA TRBV6-5 NA
ASSLARTEISGNTIY once TRBV7-6 NA
ACQAAGSSYNSPLH once TRBV30 NA
ASSPGLAGNEQF NA TRBV5-4 TRBD2
ASSLAGWEVTDTQY NA TRBV7-9 NA
ASNLLKDTQY NA TRBV28 NA
ATNPIKNQPQH NA TRBV6-5 NA
ASSSMRSTNEKLF NA TRBV2 NA
ASSQEQKAHTGELF few TRBV4-1 NA
ASKAASGNTIY NA TRBV19 NA
AISESRGATNEKLF NA TRBV10-3 NA
ASREQGQGAFEAF NA TRBV11-1 TRBD1
ASSRTGQETQY NA TRBV3-1/TRBV3-2 TRBD1
ASSQDWTSGANVLT many TRBV4-3 NA
ASSPGLLAQH once TRBV12-3/TRBV12-4 NA
SVELGEQF NA TRBV29-1 NA
ASSLTRRGNTEAF once TRBV7-9 NA
ASSQGGPADTQY NA TRBV3-1/TRBV3-2 NA
ASSFPGGSYEQY NA TRBV6-5 TRBD2
ASSQANRASSYNEQF NA TRBV14 NA
ASSLELGNQPQH NA TRBV7-8 NA
ASSSLSSNQPQH NA TRBV7-9 NA
ASSLGKGQLSTDTQY NA TRBV5-8 NA
ASSLVTGSLIYYGYT NA TRBV7-8 NA
ASSLSRAGGNTIY NA TRBV7-9 NA
ASSSSIQGLSYGYT NA TRBV7-9 TRBD1
ASSFYVFGTDTQY NA TRBV7-2 NA
ASSEASSTDTQY NA TRBV6-1 NA
ASSPPGGTGREKLF NA TRBV25-1 TRBD1
ASRGTARYGYT NA TRBV6-5 NA
ASTPVADMNTEAF NA TRBV5-1 NA
ASSMEDLPSGNTIY NA TRBV7-3 NA
ASIWDRDYEQY NA TRBV2 TRBD1
ASREPQTISAYEQY once TRBV19 NA
ASSTGLDTQY NA TRBV2 NA
ASSEAGTPYEQY NA TRBV6-1 NA
ASSEVAGTTGELF few TRBV6-4 NA
ASSYSASSGNTIY many TRBV6-2/TRBV6-3 NA
ASSFSEGGAEAF NA TRBV5-1 TRBD1
ASSIPGQMNTEAF once TRBV19 NA
ASSQDEVNTEAF NA TRBV4-3 NA
ASITGVPSPNQPQH NA TRBV28 NA
ASSLGGGESYEQY NA TRBV13 NA
ASSMDRDGETQY NA TRBV7-7 TRBD1
ASSLHGTAYNEQF once TRBV28 NA
ASRGNTNTGELF NA TRBV2 NA
ASSYSLRTSGNPLLDEQF NA TRBV6-2/TRBV6-3 TRBD2
ASSLSGDSAGEQY once TRBV27 NA
ASSQSPNGGIYEQY NA TRBV4-3 TRBD2
ASSYRGYQETQY NA TRBV6-5 NA